Listed below are T cell receptor beta chains from one sample, sequenced in a study of tumor-infiltrating lymphocytes in primary liver carcinoma. TCRdb reprocessed the multiplex PCR reads with MiXCR, giving one entry per CDR3 protein. The sample gives over 250,000 distinct CDR3 sequences, roughly three fifths of which show up once; around 15% is in the top ten. Material: peripheral blood. The receptors shown here come from a woman aged 30 to 39 with primary liver carcinoma and hepatitis B virus infection. CDR3s include the opening cysteine and the closing phenylalanine or tryptophan. Each record gives: clone size, J gene, CDR3 length, D gene, V gene, CDR3 DNA, CDR3 protein. A D gene is named only where the DNA matches it firmly. Expanded clones get a size class; other rows say once, few or many, or leave the size out.

abundance: few; j_gene: TRBJ2-3; len: 14; d_gene: NA; v_gene: TRBV5-4; CDR3nt: TGTGCCAGCAGCTTCGGGTCGGGGAAAAATACGCAGTATTTT; CDR3aa: CASSFGSGKNTQYF
abundance: few; j_gene: TRBJ2-5; len: 12; d_gene: NA; v_gene: TRBV29-1; CDR3nt: TGCAGCGTCTACAGGGATATGGAGACCCAGTACTTC; CDR3aa: CSVYRDMETQYF
abundance: NA; j_gene: TRBJ2-2; len: 15; d_gene: TRBD2; v_gene: TRBV10-2; CDR3nt: TGCGCCAGCAGTGACGCGGGAGGGCCGACCGGGGGGCTGTTTTTT; CDR3aa: CASSDAGGPTGGLFF
abundance: NA; j_gene: TRBJ1-2; len: 14; d_gene: NA; v_gene: TRBV11-3; CDR3nt: TGTCCCAGCAGCTTGTTGGCATCTAACTATGGCTACAGCTTC; CDR3aa: CPSSLLASNYGYSF
abundance: NA; j_gene: TRBJ2-5; len: 15; d_gene: NA; v_gene: TRBV7-9; CDR3nt: TGTGCCAGCAGTTCTGCAGGGGCCGCGAGGGAGACCCAGTACTTC; CDR3aa: CASSSAGAARETQYF
abundance: NA; j_gene: TRBJ2-2; len: 14; d_gene: NA; v_gene: TRBV4-3; CDR3nt: TGCGCCAGCAGCCAAGGTCCGAACACCGGGGAGCTGTTTTTT; CDR3aa: CASSQGPNTGELFF
abundance: NA; j_gene: TRBJ2-2; len: 16; d_gene: TRBD1; v_gene: TRBV11-2; CDR3nt: TGTGCCAGCAGCTTCAGGACAGGGTGGGACACCCGGGAGCTGTTTTTC; CDR3aa: CASSFRTGWDTRELFF
abundance: few; j_gene: TRBJ1-5; len: 14; d_gene: NA; v_gene: TRBV6-2/TRBV6-3; CDR3nt: TGTGCCAGCAGACAGGGAGAGACTCGCCAGCCCCAGCATTTT; CDR3aa: CASRQGETRQPQHF
abundance: NA; j_gene: TRBJ2-3; len: 11; d_gene: NA; v_gene: TRBV12-3/TRBV12-4; CDR3nt: TGTGCCAGCAGTTTCGCTAGTGCGCAGTATTTT; CDR3aa: CASSFASAQYF
abundance: NA; j_gene: TRBJ2-7; len: 13; d_gene: NA; v_gene: TRBV29-1; CDR3nt: TGCATCGTTGAATCTCCAGCCTCCTACGAGGAGTACTTC; CDR3aa: CIVESPASYEEYF